Sequencing of this T cell receptor (beta chain) was carried out in a study of shared clonotypes between healthy human individuals. About the study: Each donor's CD4 naive and CD4 memory cells filled three plates apiece, CD8 naive two, and CD8 memory one.

CDR1 is MNHEY and CDR2 is SVGAGI in the germline V gene. V lost 2 bases to trimming and J lost 7 bases, with 15 bases between them. The CDR3 is 14 residues long. Sequencing was performed with immunoSEQ multiplex PCR; in TCRdb, only in-frame clones are kept and a portion is missing. The table lists about 2.4 million clones, more than 85% of them singletons. There were no recent acute infections or vaccinations among the donors, who were healthy HIV-negative adults. All donors were Caucasian adults living in Nashville, Tennessee. Subsets obtained from CD4+ cells comprised CD45RA+ naive and CD45RA-negative memory cells.

This chain uses TRBV6-5 with TRBJ2-7; D is tentatively TRBD1 or TRBD2 (5 bases each). This receptor was obtained from a man between 18 and 29 years old in good health. Some clones in this sample may be carry-over from other donors' samples. The sequenced sample was naive CD4+ T cells from PBMCs. As for subset: CD45RA+ positively selected. The CDR3 spells CASSYAGTSREQYF. CDR3 bases: TGTGCCAGCAGTTACGCCGGGACCTCGAGGGAGCAGTACTTC.